A single T cell receptor beta chain is shown here with its context. What it recognizes is unknown. Assay: immunoSEQ multiplex PCR; the TCRdb copy retains only in-frame clones and omits some. The table lists 100,000 to 150,000 clones, 88% of them singletons. Trimming took 0 bases from V and 8 from J, leaving 21 bases between them. In germline, CDR1 is SGDLS, CDR2 YYNGEE. The CDR3 consists of 18 residues. The data were taken from a study of T cell responses to AZD1222 COVID-19 vaccine. About the research overall: Samples with a second dose at about 4 or about 12 weeks were pooled together. Findings of the study overall: The donors showed a predominance of white British ancestry and of females, with possible underestimation of clonal diversity.

This specimen consisted of peripheral blood, obtained on day 0 of AZD1222 vaccination. This chain joins TRBV9 and TRBJ1-6; a possible D gene is TRBD1 (5 bases). The sequence was obtained from an adult in good health. The CDR3, as DNA: TGTGCCAGCAGCGTAGGAGTCGCTGGAGGGGCTTTGGATTCACCCCTCCACTTT. Protein product: CASSVGVAGGALDSPLHF.